These T cell receptor beta chains were read from a single sample in a study of T cells in Graves' hyperthyroidism and ophthalmopathy. TCRdb itself ran the multiplex PCR reads through MiXCR, one entry per CDR3 protein. The data hold around 420,000 distinct CDR3 sequences, with more than 15% observed a single time. Sequences were obtained from blood. Receptor source: a woman between 18 and 29 years old with Graves' hyperthyroidism. Both conserved end residues are part of each CDR3. The order of the fields is CDR3 length, V gene, J gene, CDR3 protein.

cdr3_length: 16
v_call: TRBV5-1
j_call: TRBJ1-2
cdr3_aa: CASSSGRSGRTYGYTF

cdr3_length: 15
v_call: TRBV6-2/TRBV6-3
j_call: TRBJ1-2
cdr3_aa: CASSYYGGGNYGYTF

cdr3_length: 15
v_call: TRBV7-9
j_call: TRBJ1-2
cdr3_aa: CASSFGQGGLRGYTF

cdr3_length: 17
v_call: TRBV25-1
j_call: TRBJ2-2
cdr3_aa: CASSELGRALDTGELFF

cdr3_length: 13
v_call: TRBV7-2
j_call: TRBJ2-7
cdr3_aa: CASSLAPGYEQYF

cdr3_length: 14
v_call: TRBV3-1
j_call: TRBJ2-1
cdr3_aa: CASSQDHGGAEQFF

cdr3_length: 15
v_call: TRBV11-2
j_call: TRBJ1-2
cdr3_aa: CASSLDSQANYGYTF

cdr3_length: 17
v_call: TRBV7-9
j_call: TRBJ1-2
cdr3_aa: CASSPGTGGFLNYGYTF

cdr3_length: 15
v_call: TRBV6-1
j_call: TRBJ2-2
cdr3_aa: CASRPGTVNTGELFF

cdr3_length: 13
v_call: TRBV6-2/TRBV6-3
j_call: TRBJ2-7
cdr3_aa: CASARAGSYEQYF

cdr3_length: 16
v_call: TRBV4-1
j_call: TRBJ2-4
cdr3_aa: CASSSLQTTAKNIQYF

cdr3_length: 16
v_call: TRBV20-1
j_call: TRBJ1-6
cdr3_aa: CSARGGLRVDNSPLHF

cdr3_length: 12
v_call: TRBV6-1
j_call: TRBJ2-3
cdr3_aa: CASGRYTDTQYF

cdr3_length: 15
v_call: TRBV5-5
j_call: TRBJ2-3
cdr3_aa: CASSLAGGGGDTQYF

cdr3_length: 13
v_call: TRBV6-1
j_call: TRBJ1-1
cdr3_aa: CASRGTSNTEAFF

cdr3_length: 14
v_call: TRBV11-2
j_call: TRBJ1-1
cdr3_aa: CASSRQRVNTEAFF

cdr3_length: 14
v_call: TRBV9
j_call: TRBJ2-7
cdr3_aa: CASSVATANYEQYF

cdr3_length: 16
v_call: TRBV2
j_call: TRBJ2-3
cdr3_aa: CASNPGLAGGTDTQYF

cdr3_length: 16
v_call: TRBV24-1
j_call: TRBJ2-6
cdr3_aa: CATSERDRAGANVLTF

cdr3_length: 14
v_call: TRBV28
j_call: TRBJ2-7
cdr3_aa: CASIPTDKTYEQYF

cdr3_length: 14
v_call: TRBV12-3/TRBV12-4
j_call: TRBJ2-1
cdr3_aa: CASTLHVADNEQFF

cdr3_length: 15
v_call: TRBV28
j_call: TRBJ2-2
cdr3_aa: CASRTGQGGTGELFF

cdr3_length: 14
v_call: TRBV18
j_call: TRBJ2-7
cdr3_aa: CASSPVSDYYEQYF

cdr3_length: 17
v_call: TRBV27
j_call: TRBJ2-7
cdr3_aa: CASSSIHRGPLSYEQYF

cdr3_length: 15
v_call: TRBV4-2
j_call: TRBJ2-7
cdr3_aa: CASSQERGGPYEQYF

cdr3_length: 16
v_call: TRBV4-3
j_call: TRBJ2-7
cdr3_aa: CTSTQDQASGGHEQYF

cdr3_length: 18
v_call: TRBV7-8
j_call: TRBJ2-1
cdr3_aa: CASSLYPQREAVHNEQFF

cdr3_length: 13
v_call: TRBV7-8
j_call: TRBJ2-1
cdr3_aa: CASPVGDGNEQFF

cdr3_length: 15
v_call: TRBV20-1
j_call: TRBJ2-7
cdr3_aa: CSATTGLAEFYEQYF

cdr3_length: 19
v_call: TRBV20-1
j_call: TRBJ2-3
cdr3_aa: CSARDLRFLAGWGTDTQYF

cdr3_length: 14
v_call: TRBV5-1
j_call: TRBJ1-2
cdr3_aa: CASTARGDYYGYTF

cdr3_length: 12
v_call: TRBV20-1
j_call: TRBJ2-5
cdr3_aa: CSAFGTEETQYF

cdr3_length: 14
v_call: TRBV5-1
j_call: TRBJ1-1
cdr3_aa: CASSYNGALTEAFF

cdr3_length: 16
v_call: TRBV20-1
j_call: TRBJ2-3
cdr3_aa: CSARVIAGVRTDTQYF

cdr3_length: 13
v_call: TRBV10-1
j_call: TRBJ2-5
cdr3_aa: CASQPGHQETQYF

cdr3_length: 17
v_call: TRBV20-1
j_call: TRBJ1-3
cdr3_aa: CSARDFRRVDSGNTIYF

cdr3_length: 14
v_call: TRBV7-3
j_call: TRBJ2-1
cdr3_aa: CASGTGGTGNEQFF

cdr3_length: 17
v_call: TRBV5-1
j_call: TRBJ1-5
cdr3_aa: CASSLYPGILGNQPQHF

cdr3_length: 15
v_call: TRBV28
j_call: TRBJ2-4
cdr3_aa: CASSLHSIAKNIQYF

cdr3_length: 16
v_call: TRBV7-9
j_call: TRBJ2-5
cdr3_aa: CASSLAHLVVEETQYF

cdr3_length: 13
v_call: TRBV6-1
j_call: TRBJ1-2
cdr3_aa: CASSEGQGRGYTF

cdr3_length: 13
v_call: TRBV28
j_call: TRBJ1-2
cdr3_aa: CASNVQGSRGYTF

cdr3_length: 13
v_call: TRBV7-2
j_call: TRBJ1-3
cdr3_aa: CASSLNLGNTIYF